The 14 T cell receptor beta chains in this list originate from one sample, sequenced in a study of shared T cell receptors in the human thymus. Generated by immunoSEQ multiplex PCR, the TCRdb table keeps only in-frame clones and is missing some. Here the sample spans hundreds of thousands of clones, approximately 88% being singletons. The sample was also linked to a second study, of human thymus T cells.

The specimen was thymocytes. These receptors were taken from a boy in the first two years of life with a congenital heart defect.

The rearrangement uses TRBV25-1 and TRBJ2-3; a possible D gene is TRBD2 (5 bases). CDR3 size: 15 residues. The germline CDR1 and CDR2 sequences are MGHDK and SYGVNS. Deletions cut 8 bases from V and 5 bases from J, with 20 bases between. The CDR3 nucleotides are TGTGCCAGCGGAAAAAAGAGCGGAGACTTAGATACGCAGTATTTT. Residues: CASGKKSGDLDTQYF.

This clone was recorded only once. The rearrangement joins TRBV6-1 to TRBJ1-2, with 11 positions matching TRBD1. CDR1 MNHNS and CDR2 SASEGT come from the germline V gene. The CDR3 is 16 amino acids. V lost 1 base, J lost 2 bases, and 3 bases stayed unmatched. The CDR3: CASSEEGTGGNYGYTF. The DNA of the CDR3 is TGTGCCAGCAGTGAAGAAGGGACAGGGGGAAACTATGGCTACACCTTC.

This clone was detected only a few times. The chain recombines TRBV5-8 with TRBJ2-7; D remains ambiguous. V gave up 0 bases and J gave up 4 bases, with 8 bases separating them. The CDR3 length is 13 residues. Per the germline V gene, CDR1 is SGHTS and CDR2 is YDEGEE. The CDR3: CASSLDTSYEQYF. CDR3 nucleotide sequence: TGTGCCAGCAGCTTGGACACATCATACGAGCAGTACTTC.

The chain is built from TRBV6-5 and TRBJ2-5; D is perhaps TRBD2 (6 bases). The CDR3 spans 15 residues. The V end lost 6 bases, the J end lost 3 bases, and 17 bases lay between the germline ends. Germline V gene lookup returns CDR1 MNHEY and CDR2 SVGAGI. The CDR3 reads CASSRLLAGKETQYF. CDR3 nucleotide sequence: TGTGCCAGCAGCCGACTCCTTGCGGGGAAAGAGACCCAGTACTTC.

This chain joins TRBV30 and TRBJ2-7, with 14 positions matching TRBD2. V was pared by 5 bases and J by 5 bases, with 2 bases of the junction left unmatched. Germline lookup yields CDR1 GTSNPN and CDR2 SVGIG (reference sequence). This CDR3 contains 13 residues. CDR3 region: CAWGLAGGNEQYF. The CDR3 DNA follows: TGTGCCTGGGGACTAGCGGGAGGTAACGAGCAGTACTTC.

V gene TRBV5-4 combines with J gene TRBJ2-7; 10 nucleotides align to TRBD2. CDR3 length equals 15 residues. The V and J ends lost 0 bases and 2 bases, in that order; junction bases with no gene match: 2. Germline V gives CDR1 SGHNT, CDR2 YYREEE (reference sequence). CDR3 DNA: TGTGCCAGCAGCTTGGAACTAGCGGGACCCTACGAGCAGTACTTC. Protein product: CASSLELAGPYEQYF. The full variable domain, rest sourced from reference TRBV5-4 and TRBJ2-7, is ETGVTQSPTHLIKTRGQQVTLRCSSQSGHNTVSWYQQALGQGPQFIFQYYREEENGRGNFPPRFSGLQFPNYSSELNVNALELDDSALYLCASSLELAGPYEQYFGPGTRLTVT.

CDR3 nucleotides: TGCGCCAGCAGCCCGAGGAGAACCCAGCAGGGGGACACTGAAGCTTTCTTT. Translation: CASSPRRTQQGDTEAFF. The chain is built from TRBV5-1 and TRBJ1-1, with 7 bases that match TRBD1. V lost 4 bases, J lost 3 bases, and 15 bases stayed unmatched. The CDR3 extends over 17 amino acids. Germline CDR1 SGHRS, CDR2 YFSETQ.

The chain is built from TRBV6-4 and TRBJ2-1; 10 nucleotides line up with TRBD2. Germline V lookup: CDR1 MRHNA, CDR2 SNTAGT. Trimming at V came to 0 bases and at J to 4 bases, leaving 0 bases not matched to a gene. This CDR3 spans 15 amino acids. The CDR3 sequence: CASSDSTSGYNEQFF. The CDR3 bases are TGTGCCAGCAGTGACTCGACTAGCGGGTACAATGAGCAGTTCTTC.

The chain couples TRBV27 to TRBJ1-5; D is perhaps TRBD1 (5 bases). The CDR3 length is 19 residues. From germline, CDR1 is MNHEY and CDR2 SMNVEV (reference sequence). Trimming shortened V by 0 bases and J by 0 bases, and 18 bases separated the two germline ends. The CDR3 is CASSLSGRFDSFSNQPQHF. DNA of the CDR3: TGTGCCAGCAGTTTATCTGGGCGGTTTGACAGTTTTAGCAATCAGCCCCAGCATTTT.

The CDR3 loop is CASSPVGLAGVSSYEQYF. CDR3 DNA sequence: TGTGCCAGCAGTCCGGTGGGACTAGCGGGAGTCAGCTCCTACGAGCAGTACTTC. The gene calls are TRBV2 and TRBJ2-7; TRBD2 aligns across 14 bases. From germline, CDR1 is SNHLY and CDR2 FYNNEI. Germline trimming cut 5 bases from V and 0 bases from J; bases unmatched to any gene: 9. This CDR3 contains 18 residues.

Points on this clone: The junction departs from germline at one end; a sequencing error may be responsible. This chain links TRBV10-2 with TRBJ1-1, with D uncertain. The CDR3 spans 11 residues. Germline V gene data show CDR1 as WSHSY and CDR2 as SAAADI. CDR3 sequence reads: CTSSRETEAFF. In nucleotides, the CDR3 is TGCACCAGCAGCCGGGAGACTGAAGCTTTCTTT.

J is TRBJ2-3 and V is TRBV7-3; 12 bases fit TRBD2. Losses at the gene ends were 2 bases for V and 6 bases for J; bases not matched to a gene: 24. The CDR3 runs to 22 residues. CDR1 and CDR2 from the germline V gene are SGHTA and FQGTGA. The CDR3 region is CASSLRLGALAGGPDVGDTQYF. The CDR3 coding sequence is TGTGCCAGCAGCTTACGTCTAGGGGCGCTAGCGGGAGGGCCGGATGTAGGGGATACGCAGTATTTT.

The rearrangement joins TRBV5-1 to TRBJ2-3, with 9 bases identical to TRBD1. The V gene's germline CDR1 is SGHRS and CDR2 YFSETQ. J lost 6 bases, V lost 4 bases, and 21 bases had no gene match. The CDR3 runs to 19 residues. As DNA, the CDR3 is TGCGCCAGCAGCCTCCCTCGTCCGCCCCGGGACAGGGCCGGGGATACGCAGTATTTT. Protein sequence: CASSLPRPPRDRAGDTQYF.

This clone was seen only a few times. The chain recombines TRBV25-1 with TRBJ1-4, with a tentative D call TRBD1 (6 bases). CDR3 length: 13 amino acids. Germline V CDR1 and CDR2: MGHDK, SYGVNS. Trimming left V 1 base short and J 11 bases short, with 11 bases between. CDR3 DNA: TGTGCCAGCAGTGAATGGGCAGGGGACAAACTGTTTTTT. Residues: CASSEWAGDKLFF. The variable domain in full, with the rest retrieved from reference TRBV25-1 and TRBJ1-4, is EADIYQTPRYLVIGTGKKITLECSQTMGHDKMYWYQQDPGMELHLIHYSYGVNSTEKGDLSSESTVSRIRTEHFPLTLESARPSHTSQYLCASSEWAGDKLFFGSGTQLSVL.